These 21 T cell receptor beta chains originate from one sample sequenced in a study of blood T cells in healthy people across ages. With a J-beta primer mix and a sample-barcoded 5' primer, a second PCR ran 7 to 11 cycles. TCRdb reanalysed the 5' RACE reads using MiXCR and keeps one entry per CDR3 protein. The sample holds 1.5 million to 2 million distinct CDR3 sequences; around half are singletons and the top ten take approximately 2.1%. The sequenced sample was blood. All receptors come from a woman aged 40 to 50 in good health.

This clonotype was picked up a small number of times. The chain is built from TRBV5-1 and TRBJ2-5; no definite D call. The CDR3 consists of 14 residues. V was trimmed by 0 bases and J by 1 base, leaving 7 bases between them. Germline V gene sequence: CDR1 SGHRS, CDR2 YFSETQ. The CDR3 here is CASSLEATQETQYF. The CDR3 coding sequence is TGCGCCAGCAGCTTGGAGGCGACCCAAGAGACCCAGTACTTC.

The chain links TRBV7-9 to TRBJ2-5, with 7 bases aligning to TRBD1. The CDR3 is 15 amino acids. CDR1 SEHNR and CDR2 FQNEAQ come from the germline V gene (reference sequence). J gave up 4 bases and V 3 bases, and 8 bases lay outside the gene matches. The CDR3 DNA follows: TGTGCCAGCAGCTTCGTAAAACAGGGGATAGAGACCCAGTACTTC. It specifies CASSFVKQGIETQYF.

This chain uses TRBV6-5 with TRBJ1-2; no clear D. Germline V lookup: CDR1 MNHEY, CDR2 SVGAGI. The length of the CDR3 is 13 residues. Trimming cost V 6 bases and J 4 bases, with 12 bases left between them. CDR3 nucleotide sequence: TGTGCCAGCAGGACTGGTCGAGGCTATGGCTACACCTTC. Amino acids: CASRTGRGYGYTF.

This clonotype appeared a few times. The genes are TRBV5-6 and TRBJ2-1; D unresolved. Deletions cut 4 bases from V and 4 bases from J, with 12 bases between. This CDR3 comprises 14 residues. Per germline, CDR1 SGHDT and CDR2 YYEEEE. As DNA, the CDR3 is TGTGCCAGCAGCCTACGACCGATATACAATGAGCAGTTCTTC. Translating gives CASSLRPIYNEQFF. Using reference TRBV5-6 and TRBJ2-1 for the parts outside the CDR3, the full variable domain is DAGVTQSPTHLIKTRGQQVTLRCSPKSGHDTVSWYQQALGQGPQFIFQYYEEEERQRGNFPDRFSGHQFPNYSSELNVNALLLGDSALYLCASSLRPIYNEQFFGPGTRLTVL.

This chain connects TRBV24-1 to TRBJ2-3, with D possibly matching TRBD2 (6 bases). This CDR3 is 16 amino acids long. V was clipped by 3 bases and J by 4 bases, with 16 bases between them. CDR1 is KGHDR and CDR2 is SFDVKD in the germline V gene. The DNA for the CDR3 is TGTGCCACCAGTGATCACCGACGGACGGGGGCAGATACGCAGTATTTT. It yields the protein CATSDHRRTGADTQYF.

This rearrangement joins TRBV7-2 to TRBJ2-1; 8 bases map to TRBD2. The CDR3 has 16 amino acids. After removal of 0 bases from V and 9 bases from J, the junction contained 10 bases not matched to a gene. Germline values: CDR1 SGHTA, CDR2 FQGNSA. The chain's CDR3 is CASSLAQGLAMGEQFF. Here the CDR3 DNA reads TGTGCCAGCAGCTTAGCGCAAGGACTAGCAATGGGTGAGCAGTTCTTC.

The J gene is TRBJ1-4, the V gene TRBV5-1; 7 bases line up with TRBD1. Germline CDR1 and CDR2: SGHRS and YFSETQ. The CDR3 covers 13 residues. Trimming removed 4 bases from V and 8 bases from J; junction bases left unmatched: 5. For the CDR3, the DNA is TGCGCCAGCAGCGGATCGACAGGGGAAAAACTGTTTTTT. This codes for CASSGSTGEKLFF.

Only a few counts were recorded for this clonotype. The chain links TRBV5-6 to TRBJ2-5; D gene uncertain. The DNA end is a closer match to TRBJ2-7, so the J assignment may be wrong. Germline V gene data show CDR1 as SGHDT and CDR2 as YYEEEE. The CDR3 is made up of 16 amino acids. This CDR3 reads CASSLPAADFFYEQYF. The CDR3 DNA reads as TGTGCCAGCAGCCTTCCTGCTGCCGACTTCTTCTACGAGCAGTACTTC.

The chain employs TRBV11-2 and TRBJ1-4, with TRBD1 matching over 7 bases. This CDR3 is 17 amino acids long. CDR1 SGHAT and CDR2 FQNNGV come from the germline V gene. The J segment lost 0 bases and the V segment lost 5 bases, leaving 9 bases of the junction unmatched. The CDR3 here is CASSLRTGGTTNEKLFF. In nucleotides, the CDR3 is TGTGCCAGCAGCCTAAGGACAGGAGGAACAACTAATGAAAAACTGTTTTTT. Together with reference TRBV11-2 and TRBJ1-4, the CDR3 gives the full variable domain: EAGVAQSPRYKIIEKRQSVAFWCNPISGHATLYWYQQILGQGPKLLIQFQNNGVVDDSQLPKDRFSAERLKGVDSTLKIQPAKLEDSAVYLCASSLRTGGTTNEKLFFGSGTQLSVL.

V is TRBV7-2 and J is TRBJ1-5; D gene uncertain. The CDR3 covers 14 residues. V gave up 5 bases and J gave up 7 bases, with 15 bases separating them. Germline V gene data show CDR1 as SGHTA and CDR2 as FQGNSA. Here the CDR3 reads CASSDSWGKQPQHF. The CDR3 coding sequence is TGTGCCAGCAGCGACTCTTGGGGTAAACAGCCCCAGCATTTT.

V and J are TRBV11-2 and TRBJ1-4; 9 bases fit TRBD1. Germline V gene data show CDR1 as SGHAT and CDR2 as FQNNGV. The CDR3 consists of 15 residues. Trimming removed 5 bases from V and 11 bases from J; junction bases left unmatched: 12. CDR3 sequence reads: CASSTSTRDRDKLFF. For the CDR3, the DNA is TGTGCCAGCAGCACCAGTACGAGGGACAGGGATAAACTGTTTTTT.

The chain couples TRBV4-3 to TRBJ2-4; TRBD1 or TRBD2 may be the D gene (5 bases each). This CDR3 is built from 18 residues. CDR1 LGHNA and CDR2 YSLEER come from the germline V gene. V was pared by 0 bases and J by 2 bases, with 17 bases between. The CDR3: CASSQDPPGDGTKNIQYF. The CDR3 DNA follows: TGCGCCAGCAGCCAAGATCCCCCCGGGGACGGAACCAAAAACATTCAGTACTTC.

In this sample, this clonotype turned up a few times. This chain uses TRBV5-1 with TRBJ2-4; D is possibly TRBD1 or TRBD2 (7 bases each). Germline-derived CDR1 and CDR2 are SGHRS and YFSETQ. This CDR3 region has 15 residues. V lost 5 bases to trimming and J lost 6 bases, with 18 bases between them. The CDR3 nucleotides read TGCGCCAGCAGTGCAGGGGGGGGTTACGGAAACATTCAGTACTTC. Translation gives CASSAGGGYGNIQYF.

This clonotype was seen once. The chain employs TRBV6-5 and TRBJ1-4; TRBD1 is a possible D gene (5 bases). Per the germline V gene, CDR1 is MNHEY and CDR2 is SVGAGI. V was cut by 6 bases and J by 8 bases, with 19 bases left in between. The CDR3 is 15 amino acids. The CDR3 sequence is CASSQTGGSEEKLFF. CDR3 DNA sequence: TGTGCCAGCAGCCAAACCGGGGGGTCTGAGGAAAAACTGTTTTTT.

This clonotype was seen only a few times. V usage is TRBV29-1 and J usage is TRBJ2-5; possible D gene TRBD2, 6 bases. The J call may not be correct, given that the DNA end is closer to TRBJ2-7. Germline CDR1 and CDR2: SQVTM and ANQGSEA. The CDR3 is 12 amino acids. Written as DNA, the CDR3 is TGCAGCGTTGAGGAGGGAACCCACGAGCAGTACTTC. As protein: CSVEEGTHEQYF.

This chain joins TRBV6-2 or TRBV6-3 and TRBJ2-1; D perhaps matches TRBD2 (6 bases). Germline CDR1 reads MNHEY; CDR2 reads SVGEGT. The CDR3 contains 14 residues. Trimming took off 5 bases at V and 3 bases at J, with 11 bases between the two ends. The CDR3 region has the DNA TGTGCCAGCAGTCCGCATAGCGGCTACAATGAGCAGTTCTTC. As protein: CASSPHSGYNEQFF.

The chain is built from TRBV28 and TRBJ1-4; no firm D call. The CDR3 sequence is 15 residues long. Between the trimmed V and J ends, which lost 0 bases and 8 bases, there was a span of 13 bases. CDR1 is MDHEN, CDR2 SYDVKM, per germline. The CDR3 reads CASSLWEGGSEKLFF. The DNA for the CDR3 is TGTGCCAGCAGTTTATGGGAAGGAGGTAGCGAAAAACTGTTTTTT.

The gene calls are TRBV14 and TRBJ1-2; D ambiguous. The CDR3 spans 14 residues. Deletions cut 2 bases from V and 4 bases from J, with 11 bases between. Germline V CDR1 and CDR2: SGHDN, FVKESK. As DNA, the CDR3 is TGTGCCAGCAGCCAAATAGCGGGCTTCTATGGCTACACCTTC. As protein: CASSQIAGFYGYTF.

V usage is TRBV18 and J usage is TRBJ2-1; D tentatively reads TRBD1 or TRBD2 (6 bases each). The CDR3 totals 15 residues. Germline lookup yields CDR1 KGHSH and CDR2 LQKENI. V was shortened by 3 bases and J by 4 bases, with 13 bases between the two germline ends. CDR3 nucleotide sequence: TGTGCCAGCTCACCTTTTGGGGGGCCGTACAATGAGCAGTTCTTC. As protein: CASSPFGGPYNEQFF. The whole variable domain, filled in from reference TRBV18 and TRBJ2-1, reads NAGVMQNPRHLVRRRGQEARLRCSPMKGHSHVYWYRQLPEEGLKFMVYLQKENIIDESGMPKERFSAEFPKEGPSILRIQQVVRGDSAAYFCASSPFGGPYNEQFFGPGTRLTVL.

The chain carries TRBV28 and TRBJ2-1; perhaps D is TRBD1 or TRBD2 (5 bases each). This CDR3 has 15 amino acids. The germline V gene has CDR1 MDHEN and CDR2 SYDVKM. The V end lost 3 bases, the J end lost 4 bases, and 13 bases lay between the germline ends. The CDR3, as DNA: TGTGCCAGCAGTTTGACGGTTGGGACGTACAATGAGCAGTTCTTC. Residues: CASSLTVGTYNEQFF.

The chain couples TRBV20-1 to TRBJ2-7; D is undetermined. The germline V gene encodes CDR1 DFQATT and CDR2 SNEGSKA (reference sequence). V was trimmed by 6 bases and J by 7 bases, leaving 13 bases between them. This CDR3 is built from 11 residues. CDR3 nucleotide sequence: TGCAGTGCCACCCCCCTGGGTGAGCAGTACTTC. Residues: CSATPLGEQYF.